The rows below give T cell receptor beta chains drawn from one sample of a study of molecular identifiers for immune sequencing clone quantification. TCRdb re-analysed the PCR reads in MiXCR, keeping a single row per CDR3 protein. The sample holds approximately 20,000 distinct CDR3 sequences, about 20% seen once. Specimen: naive CD8+ T cells from blood, with Jurkat cell RNA spiked in. These receptors all stem from a human donor in good health. Some libraries in this study had Jurkat cell RNA spiked in. Each CDR3 is given with its conserved first and last residue. A D gene is named only where the DNA matches it firmly. The size field is filled for only some rows; it gives once, few, many or a size class.

abundance: many
len: 13
j_gene: TRBJ1-1
v_gene: TRBV11-2
d_gene: NA
CDR3aa: CASSDAGDTEAFF
CDR3nt: TGTGCCAGCAGTGACGCTGGGGACACTGAAGCTTTCTTT

abundance: NA
len: 12
j_gene: TRBJ2-5
v_gene: TRBV13
d_gene: NA
CDR3aa: CASSLVQETQYF
CDR3nt: TGTGCCAGCAGCTTGGTCCAAGAGACCCAGTACTTC

abundance: many
len: 14
j_gene: TRBJ2-7
v_gene: TRBV27
d_gene: NA
CDR3aa: CASSFRASSYEQYF
CDR3nt: TGTGCCAGCAGTTTCCGGGCCTCGTCCTACGAGCAGTACTTC

abundance: NA
len: 16
j_gene: TRBJ2-1
v_gene: TRBV6-2/TRBV6-3
d_gene: TRBD2
CDR3aa: CASSPPGLAGYNEQFF
CDR3nt: TGTGCCAGCAGTCCACCCGGACTAGCGGGGTACAATGAGCAGTTCTTC

abundance: many
len: 16
j_gene: TRBJ2-2
v_gene: TRBV2
d_gene: NA
CDR3aa: CASSESGGENTGELFF
CDR3nt: TGTGCCAGCAGTGAATCGGGCGGGGAGAACACCGGGGAGCTGTTTTTT

abundance: NA
len: 14
j_gene: TRBJ1-5
v_gene: TRBV7-8
d_gene: NA
CDR3aa: CASSSQGWDQPQHF
CDR3nt: TGTGCCAGCAGCTCACAGGGTTGGGATCAGCCCCAGCATTTT

abundance: many
len: 14
j_gene: TRBJ2-1
v_gene: TRBV12-5
d_gene: TRBD2
CDR3aa: CASGLAASGSGRFF
CDR3nt: TGTGCTAGTGGTTTAGCGGCTAGCGGGAGTGGTCGGTTCTTC

abundance: NA
len: 15
j_gene: TRBJ2-3
v_gene: TRBV13
d_gene: TRBD1
CDR3aa: CASSTGQGSADTQYF
CDR3nt: TGTGCCAGCAGCACTGGACAGGGGTCCGCAGATACGCAGTATTTT

abundance: many
len: 15
j_gene: TRBJ2-4
v_gene: TRBV28
d_gene: TRBD1
CDR3aa: CASSPRWDRANIQYF
CDR3nt: TGTGCCAGCAGTCCCAGATGGGACAGGGCAAACATTCAGTACTTC

abundance: NA
len: 15
j_gene: TRBJ1-5
v_gene: TRBV28
d_gene: NA
CDR3aa: CASSLWGGYNQPQHF
CDR3nt: TGTGCCAGCAGTTTATGGGGGGGTTACAATCAGCCCCAGCATTTT

abundance: many
len: 15
j_gene: TRBJ2-7
v_gene: TRBV28
d_gene: TRBD1
CDR3aa: CASSLKGQGVHEQYF
CDR3nt: TGTGCCAGCAGTTTAAAGGGACAGGGGGTCCACGAGCAGTACTTC

abundance: NA
len: 15
j_gene: TRBJ1-1
v_gene: TRBV4-1
d_gene: NA
CDR3aa: CASSRSGGGNTEAFF
CDR3nt: TGCGCCAGCAGCCGCTCAGGAGGGGGAAACACTGAAGCTTTCTTT

abundance: medium-sized
len: 18
j_gene: TRBJ1-5
v_gene: TRBV6-2/TRBV6-3
d_gene: NA
CDR3aa: CASETKTGIGYSNQPQHF
CDR3nt: TGTGCCTCAGAGACCAAAACAGGGATTGGGTATAGCAATCAGCCCCAGCATTTT

abundance: medium-sized
len: 14
j_gene: TRBJ2-1
v_gene: TRBV5-6
d_gene: NA
CDR3aa: CASSWQGVINEQFF
CDR3nt: TGTGCCAGCAGCTGGCAGGGTGTGATCAATGAGCAGTTCTTC

abundance: NA
len: 13
j_gene: TRBJ2-1
v_gene: TRBV4-3
d_gene: TRBD2
CDR3aa: CASSQSSGIEQFF
CDR3nt: TGCGCCAGCAGCCAATCTAGCGGGATTGAGCAGTTCTTC

abundance: many
len: 16
j_gene: TRBJ2-3
v_gene: TRBV7-9
d_gene: TRBD2
CDR3aa: CASSLGLAASTDTQYF
CDR3nt: TGTGCCAGCAGCTTGGGTCTAGCGGCTAGCACAGATACGCAGTATTTT

abundance: few
len: 11
j_gene: TRBJ1-1
v_gene: TRBV11-2
d_gene: NA
CDR3aa: CASSFGLEAFF
CDR3nt: TGTGCCAGCAGCTTTGGTCTCGAAGCTTTCTTT

abundance: few
len: 15
j_gene: TRBJ1-1
v_gene: TRBV10-3
d_gene: NA
CDR3aa: CAISPPTERYTEAFF
CDR3nt: TGTGCCATCAGTCCCCCGACGGAAAGATACACTGAAGCTTTCTTT

abundance: NA
len: 13
j_gene: TRBJ1-2
v_gene: TRBV12-3/TRBV12-4
d_gene: NA
CDR3aa: CASSFGQLYGYTF
CDR3nt: TGTGCCAGCAGTTTCGGCCAGCTCTATGGCTACACCTTC

abundance: many
len: 13
j_gene: TRBJ1-2
v_gene: TRBV6-6
d_gene: NA
CDR3aa: CASSYSWGYGYTF
CDR3nt: TGTGCCAGCAGTTACTCGTGGGGCTATGGCTACACCTTC

abundance: NA
len: 14
j_gene: TRBJ2-5
v_gene: TRBV19
d_gene: NA
CDR3aa: CASSIGGQAETQYF
CDR3nt: TGTGCCAGTAGTATTGGTGGTCAAGCGGAGACCCAGTACTTC

abundance: many
len: 16
j_gene: TRBJ2-7
v_gene: TRBV4-3
d_gene: NA
CDR3aa: CASSQDHQDKTYEQYF
CDR3nt: TGCGCCAGCAGCCAAGATCATCAGGACAAAACCTACGAGCAGTACTTC

abundance: few
len: 13
j_gene: TRBJ2-7
v_gene: TRBV6-1
d_gene: NA
CDR3aa: CASSKYGEDEQYF
CDR3nt: TGTGCCAGCAGTAAATACGGGGAGGACGAGCAGTACTTC

abundance: many
len: 16
j_gene: TRBJ2-2
v_gene: TRBV4-3
d_gene: NA
CDR3aa: CASSQDPGANTGELFF
CDR3nt: TGCGCCAGCAGCCAAGATCCCGGCGCGAACACCGGGGAGCTGTTTTTT

abundance: NA
len: 14
j_gene: TRBJ2-5
v_gene: TRBV5-5
d_gene: NA
CDR3aa: CASSLVQPKETQYF
CDR3nt: TGTGCCAGCAGCTTGGTCCAGCCAAAAGAGACCCAGTACTTC

abundance: many
len: 12
j_gene: TRBJ2-1
v_gene: TRBV6-2/TRBV6-3
d_gene: NA
CDR3aa: CASSYSRDPPFF
CDR3nt: TGTGCCAGCAGTTACTCGAGGGACCCCCCGTTCTTC

abundance: NA
len: 16
j_gene: TRBJ2-2
v_gene: TRBV29-1
d_gene: TRBD1
CDR3aa: CSVHTRDRANTGELFF
CDR3nt: TGCAGCGTCCATACCCGGGACAGGGCGAACACCGGGGAGCTGTTTTTT

abundance: medium-sized
len: 14
j_gene: TRBJ1-5
v_gene: TRBV5-6
d_gene: NA
CDR3aa: CASSPGVGDQPQHF
CDR3nt: TGTGCCAGCAGCCCTGGGGTCGGGGACCAGCCCCAGCATTTT

abundance: NA
len: 13
j_gene: TRBJ2-4
v_gene: TRBV20-1
d_gene: NA
CDR3aa: CSAIAIAKNIQYF
CDR3nt: TGCAGTGCGATAGCGATAGCCAAAAACATTCAGTACTTC

abundance: NA
len: 14
j_gene: TRBJ2-7
v_gene: TRBV9
d_gene: NA
CDR3aa: CASSVRDIIYEQYF
CDR3nt: TGTGCCAGCAGCGTCCGGGACATTATCTACGAGCAGTACTTC

abundance: many
len: 14
j_gene: TRBJ2-1
v_gene: TRBV6-2/TRBV6-3
d_gene: NA
CDR3aa: CASSYTGTRGEQFF
CDR3nt: TGTGCCAGCAGTTACACGGGGACCAGGGGTGAGCAGTTCTTC

abundance: NA
len: 14
j_gene: TRBJ1-2
v_gene: TRBV13
d_gene: TRBD1
CDR3aa: CASSLGRTGHGYTF
CDR3nt: TGTGCCAGCAGCTTAGGACGGACAGGTCATGGCTACACCTTC

abundance: medium-sized
len: 12
j_gene: TRBJ2-1
v_gene: TRBV12-3/TRBV12-4
d_gene: NA
CDR3aa: CASTLTASEQFF
CDR3nt: TGTGCCAGCACCCTTACCGCAAGTGAGCAGTTCTTC

abundance: many
len: 14
j_gene: TRBJ2-7
v_gene: TRBV7-9
d_gene: NA
CDR3aa: CASSPQGEGYEQYF
CDR3nt: TGTGCCAGCAGCCCTCAGGGGGAGGGCTACGAGCAGTACTTC

abundance: NA
len: 12
j_gene: TRBJ2-7
v_gene: TRBV20-1
d_gene: NA
CDR3aa: CSARDLVSEQYF
CDR3nt: TGCAGTGCTAGAGATCTTGTATCCGAGCAGTACTTC

abundance: many
len: 13
j_gene: TRBJ2-7
v_gene: TRBV5-1
d_gene: NA
CDR3aa: CASSLTGFYEQYF
CDR3nt: TGCGCCAGCAGCTTGACAGGGTTCTACGAGCAGTACTTC

abundance: few
len: 15
j_gene: TRBJ2-2
v_gene: TRBV4-3
d_gene: NA
CDR3aa: CASSGTLANTGELFF
CDR3nt: TGCGCCAGCAGCGGGACGCTAGCGAACACCGGGGAGCTGTTTTTT

abundance: many
len: 13
j_gene: TRBJ2-7
v_gene: TRBV28
d_gene: NA
CDR3aa: CASSSGTSYEQYF
CDR3nt: TGTGCCAGCAGTTCCGGAACTAGCTACGAGCAGTACTTC

abundance: many
len: 13
j_gene: TRBJ2-1
v_gene: TRBV7-9
d_gene: NA
CDR3aa: CASSLGGLGGEFF
CDR3nt: TGTGCCAGCAGCTTAGGCGGCCTGGGCGGGGAGTTCTTC

abundance: once
len: 12
j_gene: TRBJ2-3
v_gene: TRBV5-4
d_gene: NA
CDR3aa: CASSLSAATQYF
CDR3nt: TGTGCCAGCAGCTTGAGCGCAGCTACGCAGTATTTT

abundance: many
len: 14
j_gene: TRBJ2-7
v_gene: TRBV7-2
d_gene: NA
CDR3aa: CASSLGGVTYEQYF
CDR3nt: TGTGCCAGCAGCTTGGGCGGAGTCACCTACGAGCAGTACTTC

abundance: many
len: 14
j_gene: TRBJ2-7
v_gene: TRBV20-1
d_gene: TRBD1
CDR3aa: CSARILGQGYEQYF
CDR3nt: TGCAGTGCTAGAATTCTTGGACAGGGCTACGAGCAGTACTTC

abundance: few
len: 15
j_gene: TRBJ2-7
v_gene: TRBV7-8
d_gene: NA
CDR3aa: CASSLAYRGGYEQYF
CDR3nt: TGTGCCAGCAGCTTAGCATACAGGGGGGGATACGAGCAGTACTTC

abundance: medium-sized
len: 15
j_gene: TRBJ1-1
v_gene: TRBV19
d_gene: NA
CDR3aa: CASRRHDSMNTEAFF
CDR3nt: TGTGCCAGTAGACGCCATGACAGTATGAACACTGAAGCTTTCTTT

abundance: medium-sized
len: 17
j_gene: TRBJ2-1
v_gene: TRBV4-3
d_gene: NA
CDR3aa: CASSQDRPSGRYNEQFF
CDR3nt: TGCGCCAGCAGCCAAGATCGTCCCAGCGGGCGGTACAATGAGCAGTTCTTC

abundance: many
len: 16
j_gene: TRBJ1-5
v_gene: TRBV20-1
d_gene: TRBD1
CDR3aa: CSAREGGQISNQPQHF
CDR3nt: TGCAGTGCTAGAGAGGGGGGACAGATTAGCAATCAGCCCCAGCATTTT

abundance: many
len: 17
j_gene: TRBJ2-1
v_gene: TRBV7-9
d_gene: NA
CDR3aa: CASSGTREPLPYNEQFF
CDR3nt: TGTGCCAGCAGCGGAACCCGGGAACCACTTCCATACAATGAGCAGTTCTTC

abundance: medium-sized
len: 15
j_gene: TRBJ2-1
v_gene: TRBV28
d_gene: NA
CDR3aa: CASSFRGPSADEQFF
CDR3nt: TGTGCCAGCAGTTTTCGCGGCCCCTCGGCGGATGAGCAGTTCTTC

abundance: many
len: 14
j_gene: TRBJ1-6
v_gene: TRBV27
d_gene: NA
CDR3aa: CASRSGDYTSPLHF
CDR3nt: TGTGCCAGCAGATCGGGGGATTACACTTCACCCCTCCACTTT